This TCR beta chain was captured in a study of vaccination effects on CD4 cells after COVID-19. On the study more broadly: Both late and early after vaccination, a few convalescent patients were sampled.

Here immunoSEQ multiplex PCR was the method, and the copy in TCRdb shows in-frame clones only, minus some. The sample carries some 46,000 clones, 76% recorded once. Between days 9 and 10 of culture, CD4+ T cells were separated out. By PCR, the person was confirmed to have had SARS-CoV-2 infection between March and December 2020. All study participants received two doses of BNT162b2 or mRNA-1273 vaccine. IL-2 medium supplanted half the medium on days 3 and 7. Of note for this clone: Its antigen is not known.

This CDR3 is built from 13 residues. Germline V gene sequence: CDR1 SNHLY, CDR2 FYNNEI. V was cut by 2 bases and J by 5 bases, with 10 bases left in between. This sequence originates from a human donor who had a prior SARS-CoV-2 infection. The gene calls are TRBV2 and TRBJ2-7; D ambiguous. Sample: CD4+ T cells from PBMCs cultured without peptide, taken after COVID-19 vaccination. The CDR3 region is CASSENTQDEQYF. Written as DNA, the CDR3 is TGTGCCAGCAGTGAAAATACTCAGGACGAGCAGTACTTC. Full variable domain (outside the CDR3, taken from reference TRBV2 and TRBJ2-7): EPEVTQTPSHQVTQMGQEVILRCVPISNHLYFYWYRQILGQKVEFLVSFYNNEISEKSEIFDDQFSVERPDGSNFTLKIRSTKLEDSAMYFCASSENTQDEQYFGPGTRLTVT.